The T cell receptor beta chain under discussion was sequenced for a study of radiotherapy plus CTLA-4 blockade in lung cancer. On the study more broadly: Of the patients, more than 15% showed objective responses and about 30% attained disease control. The study's findings and limits: Early clone dynamics of blood T cells, plus interferon-beta, reportedly predicted response best.

In the case of this clone: Its antigen is unknown.

This CDR3 region has 16 residues. Trimming took 0 bases from V and 0 from J; bases not matched to a gene: 3. From germline, CDR1 is SGHRS and CDR2 YFSETQ. TCRdb keeps only in-frame clones here, not all; method: immunoSEQ multiplex PCR. The top ten clones hold 40% of a sample with around 70,000 clones, about nine tenths of them seen once. This receptor was obtained from a human donor with non-small cell lung cancer that progressed on radiotherapy plus ipilimumab. The chain combines TRBV5-1 with TRBJ2-5; TRBD1 agrees at 9 bases. The source material was peripheral blood, sampled from a patient treated with radiotherapy plus ipilimumab. Written as DNA, the CDR3 is TGCGCCAGCAGCTTGGTAGGGACAGGGTACCAAGAGACCCAGTACTTC. Protein sequence: CASSLVGTGYQETQYF.